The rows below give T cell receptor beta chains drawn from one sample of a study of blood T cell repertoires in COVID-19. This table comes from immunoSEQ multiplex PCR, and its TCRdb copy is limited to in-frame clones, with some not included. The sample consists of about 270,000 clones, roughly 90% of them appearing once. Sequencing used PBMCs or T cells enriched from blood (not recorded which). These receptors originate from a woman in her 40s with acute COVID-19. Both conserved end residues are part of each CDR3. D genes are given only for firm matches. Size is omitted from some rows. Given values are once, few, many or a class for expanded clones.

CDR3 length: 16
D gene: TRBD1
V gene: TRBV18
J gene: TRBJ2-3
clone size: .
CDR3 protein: CASSLSRGQVTDTQYF
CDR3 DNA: TGTGCCAGCTCACTTTCCCGGGGACAGGTAACAGATACGCAGTATTTT

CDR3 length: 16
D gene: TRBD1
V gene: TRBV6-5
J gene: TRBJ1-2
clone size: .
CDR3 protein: CASSSLGQGVNYGYTF
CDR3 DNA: TGTGCCAGCAGTTCCCTGGGACAGGGCGTTAACTATGGCTACACCTTC

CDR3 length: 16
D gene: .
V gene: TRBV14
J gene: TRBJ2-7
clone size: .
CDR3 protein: CASSLRRKTSSYEQYF
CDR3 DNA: TGTGCCAGCAGCCTACGACGGAAGACAAGCTCCTACGAGCAGTACTTC

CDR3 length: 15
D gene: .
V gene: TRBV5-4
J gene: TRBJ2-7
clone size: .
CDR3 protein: CASSLAGTGPYEQYF
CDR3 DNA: TGTGCCAGCAGCTTGGCCGGGACTGGGCCCTACGAGCAGTACTTC

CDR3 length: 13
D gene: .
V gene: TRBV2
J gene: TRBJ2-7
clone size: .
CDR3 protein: CASTPETAYEQYF
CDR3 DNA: TGTGCCAGCACCCCCGAGACAGCCTACGAGCAGTACTTC

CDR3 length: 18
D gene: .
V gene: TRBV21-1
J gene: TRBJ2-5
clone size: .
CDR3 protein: CASSKEILGQGAGETQYF
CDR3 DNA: TGTGCCAGCAGCAAAGAGATTTTAGGGCAGGGGGCAGGTGAGACCCAGTACTTC

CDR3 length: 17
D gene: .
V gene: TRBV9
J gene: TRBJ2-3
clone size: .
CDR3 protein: CASSAHPGDPPIDTQYF
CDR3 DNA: TGTGCCAGCAGTGCTCACCCAGGGGATCCCCCGATTGATACGCAGTATTTT

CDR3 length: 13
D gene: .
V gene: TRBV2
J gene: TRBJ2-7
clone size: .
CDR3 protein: CASSEQGTYEQYF
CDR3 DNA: TGTGCCAGCAGTGAACAGGGTACCTACGAGCAGTACTTC

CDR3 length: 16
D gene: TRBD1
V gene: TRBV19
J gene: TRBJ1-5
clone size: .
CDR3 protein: CASSLGQATSNQPQHF
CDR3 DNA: TGTGCCAGTAGCCTTGGACAGGCTACTAGCAATCAGCCCCAGCATTTT

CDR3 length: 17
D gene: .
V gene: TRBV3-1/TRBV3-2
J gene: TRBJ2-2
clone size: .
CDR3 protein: CASSHLRRLGVPGELFF
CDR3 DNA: TGTGCCAGCAGCCACCTCCGGCGACTAGGGGTTCCCGGGGAGCTGTTTTTT

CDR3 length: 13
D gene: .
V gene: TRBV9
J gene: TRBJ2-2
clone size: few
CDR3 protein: CASSASFTGELFF
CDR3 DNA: TGTGCCAGCAGCGCCAGTTTCACCGGGGAGCTGTTTTTT

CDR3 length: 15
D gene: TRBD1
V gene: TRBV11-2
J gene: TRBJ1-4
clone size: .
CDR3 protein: CASSLARGANEKLFF
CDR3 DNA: TGTGCCAGCAGCTTAGCCAGGGGGGCTAATGAAAAACTGTTTTTT

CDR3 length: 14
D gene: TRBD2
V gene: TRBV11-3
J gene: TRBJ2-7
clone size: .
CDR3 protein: CASAAGGSSYEQYF
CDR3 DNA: TGTGCCAGCGCAGCGGGAGGGAGCTCCTACGAGCAGTACTTC

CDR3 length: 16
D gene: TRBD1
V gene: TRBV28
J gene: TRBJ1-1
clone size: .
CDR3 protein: CASSPAGGFPTPEAFF
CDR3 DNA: TGTGCCAGCAGTCCGGCAGGGGGTTTCCCTACACCGGAAGCTTTCTTT

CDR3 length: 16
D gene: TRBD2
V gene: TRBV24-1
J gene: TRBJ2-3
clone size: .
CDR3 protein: CATSARTSGRADTQYF
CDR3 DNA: TGTGCCACCAGTGCGAGGACTAGCGGGAGAGCAGATACGCAGTATTTT